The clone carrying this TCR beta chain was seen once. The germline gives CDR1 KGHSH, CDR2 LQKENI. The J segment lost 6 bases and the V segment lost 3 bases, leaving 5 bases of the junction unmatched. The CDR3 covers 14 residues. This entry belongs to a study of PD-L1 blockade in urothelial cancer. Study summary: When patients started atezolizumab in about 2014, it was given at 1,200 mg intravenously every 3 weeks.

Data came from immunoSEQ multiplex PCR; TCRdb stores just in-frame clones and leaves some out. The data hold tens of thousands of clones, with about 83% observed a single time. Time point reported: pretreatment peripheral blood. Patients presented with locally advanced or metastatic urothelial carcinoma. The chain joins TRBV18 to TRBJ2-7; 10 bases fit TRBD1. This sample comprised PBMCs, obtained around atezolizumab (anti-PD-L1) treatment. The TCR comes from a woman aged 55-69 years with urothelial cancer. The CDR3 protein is CASSPLRDRGEQYF. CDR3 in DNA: TGTGCCAGCTCACCCCTTCGGGACAGGGGCGAGCAGTACTTC.